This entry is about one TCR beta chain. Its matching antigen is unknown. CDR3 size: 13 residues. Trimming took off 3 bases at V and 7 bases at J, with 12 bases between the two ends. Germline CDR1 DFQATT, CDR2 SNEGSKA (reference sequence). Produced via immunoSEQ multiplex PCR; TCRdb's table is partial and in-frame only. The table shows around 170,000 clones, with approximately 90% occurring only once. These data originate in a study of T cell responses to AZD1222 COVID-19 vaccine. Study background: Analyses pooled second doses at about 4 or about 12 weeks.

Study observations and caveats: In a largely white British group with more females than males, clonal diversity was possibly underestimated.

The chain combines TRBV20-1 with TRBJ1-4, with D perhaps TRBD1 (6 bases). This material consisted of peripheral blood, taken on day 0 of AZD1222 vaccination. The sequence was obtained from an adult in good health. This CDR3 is CSASAGVGEKLFF. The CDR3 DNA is TGCAGTGCTAGTGCAGGGGTCGGTGAAAAACTGTTTTTT.